This TCR beta chain was sequenced for a study of T cells in Graves' hyperthyroidism and ophthalmopathy (dated by TCRdb to about 2019). Broadly, across the study: Peripheral blood was collected at initial diagnosis, before any treatment. In addition, the study compared T-cell repertoires in thyroid tissue and in blood from several Graves' hyperthyroidism patients. Once sampling was done, hyperthyroidism patients were given methimazole at a starting dose of 30 mg daily, whereas ophthalmopathy patients were given high-dose intravenous methylprednisolone. Prospective prediction of ophthalmopathy was tested in an independent validation cohort consisting of 18 to 20 hyperthyroidism patients and approximately 16 patients who later progressed to ophthalmopathy. For training and testing, the approximately 92 patients in the discovery cohort were randomly divided in a 7:3 ratio. According to the paper, TCR Vbeta CDR3 sequencing was carried out on 135 peripheral blood samples, which came from 40 to 45 ophthalmopathy, fewer than 80 hyperthyroidism and roughly 17 progressor patients. A discovery cohort of around 98 patients, approximately 45 with Graves' ophthalmopathy and approximately 57 with stable Graves' hyperthyroidism, was used to find distinguishing TCR V-J signatures.

This clonotype has ten or more counts. This receptor's antigen is unknown. Base qualities are not provided; no much larger clone lies one nucleotide away. CDR1 SGHAT and CDR2 FQDESV were looked up in the germline V gene (reference sequence). V ends up 6 bases short and J 1 base short, with an unmatched junction base count of 7. The CDR3 sequence holds 16 residues, the cysteine and phenylalanine included. Kept here is only the CDR3 DNA, which spans 48 bases and is read in frame from base 1. The paper as a whole reports these results and caveats: In validation, the model predicted progression to ophthalmopathy a median of about 6.8 months before onset, with approximately 71% sensitivity and roughly 79% specificity. In cross-validation, a model built on a 13 V-J signature told ophthalmopathy apart from stable hyperthyroidism with 85% to 90% sensitivity and about 81% specificity, and in testing the same model reached 80%/75%. Sample size was not statistically predetermined, and investigators were not blinded to group allocation. Most expanded thyroid clonotypes (frequency above 0.001) were also found in blood, which suggests that blood repertoires may mirror thyroid immune responses.

Hyperthyroidism patients were newly diagnosed, had a disease duration of under 2 months, and were aged 18 to 65 years. Any patient with an uncontrolled infection, another autoimmune disease, pregnancy or lactation was excluded. Clinical symptoms, serum thyroxine and TRAb, thyroid ultrasound, and orbital computed tomography formed the basis for the diagnoses. For progressor patients, blood was drawn at the first diagnosis of hyperthyroidism, before any ophthalmopathy symptoms had appeared. Ficoll-Paque density gradient centrifugation was used to isolate PBMCs from approximately 10 ml of fresh peripheral blood. Progressor patients were first diagnosed with Graves' hyperthyroidism and then developed ophthalmopathy during follow-up. Trizol reagent was used to extract total RNA, and RNA quality was then checked on an Agilent 2100 Bioanalyzer. Amplification of TCR beta CDR3 regions was carried out from RNA transcripts. A first-round RT-PCR of the TCR CDR3 used the HTBI primer set with the Qiagen OneStep RT-PCR kit. The libraries were constructed in a second round of multiplex PCR and then size-selected and purified. Libraries were sequenced paired-end with 100 bp reads on an Illumina HiSeq2000. In the original analysis: SOAPnuke was used to process the raw data, removing reads that contained adapters or uncalled bases, had a mean Phred below 15, or lacked an exact match to the constant primer or identifier. High-quality paired reads were merged using COPE v1.2.5, and each unique nucleotide sequence was defined as a clonotype. Clonotypes were aligned to IMGT TRBV, TRBD and TRBJ reference segments using MiTCR v1.1. The analysis was restricted to V-J combinations with a frequency above 0.0001, which together covered about 99% of the repertoires. A TCS score was defined as the ratio between F50 (clonal expansion) and ExV (chaos), using BLOSUM62-based TCRdist between CDR3 peptides within each V-J. Welch's t-statistics and random forest reduced roughly 530 V-J features to 10 to 15, which were used in a naive Bayes classifier (R e1071). TCRdb itself trimmed the public reads at Q25 with fastp, ran MiXCR and retained productive beta chains. Each record represents a unique CDR3 protein, reported with the most common genes and DNA among its rows. The V and J calls here are based on TCRdb, not the publication. The sample data list 350,000 or so distinct CDR3 sequences, and 15% to 20% of these were observed just once. More than 30% of the sample comes from the top ten.

The chain is assembled from TRBV11-1 and TRBJ2-1; TRBD2 fits 9 bases in the junction. Sequences were obtained from blood. This receptor was identified in a woman aged 25 to 45 with Graves' hyperthyroidism that later progressed to Graves' ophthalmopathy. The CDR3 is CASRDSGRGSYNEQFF. The sequenced DNA: TGTGCCAGCAGAGATAGCGGGAGAGGATCCTACAATGAGCAGTTCTTC.